This is a list of T cell receptor beta chains from one sample in a study of vaccination effects on CD4 cells after COVID-19. Only in-frame clones appear in the TCRdb table, and some are missing; sequencing was by immunoSEQ multiplex PCR. The sample lists more than 8,500 clones, around 76% occurring once. The antigens of these receptors remain unknown. The sequencing here drew on CD4+ T cells from PBMCs cultured without peptide, taken after COVID-19 vaccination. All receptors come from a human donor who received a COVID-19 vaccine. Both conserved end residues are part of each CDR3. D genes are given only for firm matches. Not every row has a clone size; where given, it reads once, few, many or a size class.

>once|NA|TRBV6-5|TRBJ2-6
CASHRAGANVLTF
TGTGCCAGCCACCGGGCTGGGGCCAACGTCCTGACTTTC
>NA|NA|TRBV2|TRBJ2-2
CASSEGSGTGELFF
TGTGCCAGCAGTGAGGGGTCCGGCACCGGGGAGCTGTTTTTT
>NA|TRBD1|TRBV18|TRBJ1-3
CASSPGQGQGNTIYF
TGTGCCAGCTCACCGGGACAGGGGCAAGGAAACACCATATATTTT
>NA|TRBD2|TRBV7-3|TRBJ2-3
CASSLRPGGEEQYF
TGTGCCAGCAGCTTAAGGCCCGGGGGGGAGGAGCAGTATTTT
>NA|TRBD1|TRBV27|TRBJ2-7
CASSLGQGRPHEQYF
TGTGCCAGCAGTTTAGGACAGGGAAGGCCCCACGAGCAGTACTTC
>NA|TRBD1|TRBV7-8|TRBJ1-4
CASSSPKRDRMNEKLFF
TGTGCCAGCAGCTCACCTAAACGGGACAGAATGAATGAAAAACTGTTTTTT
>NA|NA|TRBV2|TRBJ1-5
CASSDRVGNQPQHF
TGTGCCAGCAGTGACAGGGTCGGCAATCAGCCCCAGCATTTT
>NA|TRBD1|TRBV19|TRBJ1-2
CASTTLLRGGQNYGYTF
TGTGCCAGTACCACCCTCTTAAGGGGGGGACAGAACTATGGCTACACCTTC
>NA|NA|TRBV18|TRBJ2-2
CASSPDPNTGELFF
TGTGCCAGCTCACCTGATCCGAACACCGGGGAGCTGTTTTTT
>few|NA|TRBV5-1|TRBJ1-1
CASSLGGIRDTEAFF
TGCGCCAGCAGCTTGGGTGGGATTCGGGACACTGAAGCTTTCTTT
>NA|TRBD2|TRBV9|TRBJ2-1
CASSPRVAGIHEQFF
TGTGCCAGCAGCCCCCGGGTAGCGGGGATCCATGAGCAGTTCTTC
>NA|NA|TRBV7-9|TRBJ2-4
CASSFGKGGNIQYF
TGTGCCAGCAGCTTCGGCAAGGGGGGGAACATTCAGTACTTC
>NA|NA|TRBV11-2|TRBJ2-7
CASSYRDTSYEQYF
TGTGCCAGCAGCTATAGGGACACCTCCTACGAGCAGTACTTC
>NA|NA|TRBV11-3|TRBJ2-3
CASSLRGTDTQYF
TGTGCCAGCAGCTTACGCGGCACAGATACGCAGTATTTT
>NA|TRBD1|TRBV7-9|TRBJ1-1
CASSPGTANTEAFF
TGTGCCAGCAGCCCGGGGACAGCCAACACTGAAGCTTTCTTT
>once|NA|TRBV2|TRBJ2-5
CASSDRGQETQYF
TGTGCCAGCAGTGATAGGGGACAAGAGACCCAGTACTTC
>NA|NA|TRBV3-1/TRBV3-2|TRBJ1-6
CASSQEGFNSPLHF
TGTGCCAGCAGCCAAGAAGGGTTCAATTCACCCCTCCACTTT
>NA|NA|TRBV2|TRBJ2-2
CASNGATGELFF
TGTGCCAGCAACGGGGCCACCGGGGAGCTGTTTTTT
>NA|TRBD1|TRBV6-2/TRBV6-3|TRBJ1-1
CASSRLGQGAEAFF
TGTGCCAGCAGTCGCCTGGGACAGGGGGCTGAAGCTTTCTTT
>few|NA|TRBV3-1/TRBV3-2|TRBJ1-2
CASSQERGLLVDYGYTF
TGTGCCAGCAGCCAAGAACGGGGCCTGTTGGTCGACTATGGCTACACCTTC
>NA|NA|TRBV7-9|TRBJ1-5
CASSLGQDQPQHF
TGTGCCAGCAGCTTAGGACAGGATCAGCCCCAGCATTTT
>NA|TRBD2|TRBV5-1|TRBJ2-1
CASSLAGTSGISSYNEQFF
TGCGCCAGCAGCTTGGCCGGGACTAGCGGGATCAGCTCCTACAATGAGCAGTTCTTC
>NA|NA|TRBV4-2|TRBJ2-3
CASSQDRRKGDTQYF
TGTGCCAGCAGCCAAGATCGGCGGAAGGGAGATACGCAGTATTTT
>NA|TRBD1|TRBV6-5|TRBJ2-7
CASSGQGAVYEQYF
TGTGCCAGCAGCGGACAGGGGGCTGTCTACGAGCAGTACTTC
>once|NA|TRBV5-8|TRBJ2-5
CASSLLETQYF
TGTGCCAGCAGCTTGTTGGAGACCCAGTACTTC
>NA|NA|TRBV6-5|TRBJ1-2
CASSSPGGLDYGYTF
TGTGCCAGCAGTTCGCCGGGGGGCCTGGACTATGGCTACACCTTC
>NA|NA|TRBV9|TRBJ1-1
CASSETPHTEAFF
TGTGCCAGCAGCGAGACGCCTCACACTGAAGCTTTCTTT